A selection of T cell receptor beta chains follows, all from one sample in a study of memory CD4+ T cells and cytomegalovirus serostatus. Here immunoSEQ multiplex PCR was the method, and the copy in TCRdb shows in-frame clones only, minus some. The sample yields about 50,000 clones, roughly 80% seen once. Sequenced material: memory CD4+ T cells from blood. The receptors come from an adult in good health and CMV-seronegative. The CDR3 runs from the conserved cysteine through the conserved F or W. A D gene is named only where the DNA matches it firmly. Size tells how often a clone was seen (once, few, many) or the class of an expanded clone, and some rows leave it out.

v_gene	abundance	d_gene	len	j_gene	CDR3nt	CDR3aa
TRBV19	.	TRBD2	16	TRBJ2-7	TGTGCCAGTAGAAACGGCGGGACTAGCGGGAGCTACGAGCAGTACTTC	CASRNGGTSGSYEQYF
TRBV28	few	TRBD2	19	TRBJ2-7	TGTGCCAGCAGTTTATGGGGAGGGTCGGGATTTGGGACGGGGAACGAGCAGTACTTC	CASSLWGGSGFGTGNEQYF
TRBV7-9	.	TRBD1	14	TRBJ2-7	TGTGCCAGCAGCGAAGACAGGGTGGCCGCGGAGCAGTACTTC	CASSEDRVAAEQYF
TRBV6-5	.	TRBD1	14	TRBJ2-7	TGTGCCAGCAGGAGGGGGCAACAGACCTACGAGCAGTACTTC	CASRRGQQTYEQYF
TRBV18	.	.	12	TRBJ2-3	TGTGCCAGCTCAACGGGGACAGATACGCAGTATTTT	CASSTGTDTQYF
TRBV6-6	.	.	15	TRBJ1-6	TGTGCCAGCAGTGATTCGGACTGGTCGCGTTCACCCCTCCACTTT	CASSDSDWSRSPLHF
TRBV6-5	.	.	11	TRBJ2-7	TGTGCCAGCAGTTCCAAATACGAGCAGTACTTC	CASSSKYEQYF
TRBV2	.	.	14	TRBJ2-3	TGTGCCAGCTCCCGCAGCCTAAGCACAGATACGCAGTATTTT	CASSRSLSTDTQYF
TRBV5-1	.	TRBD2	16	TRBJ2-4	TGCGCCAGCAGCTTAGCTAGCGGGCAAGCCAAAAACATTCAGTACTTC	CASSLASGQAKNIQYF
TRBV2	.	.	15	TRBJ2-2	TGTGCCAGCAGTGAGGTTAGAGTGGGCACCGGGGAGCTGTTTTTT	CASSEVRVGTGELFF
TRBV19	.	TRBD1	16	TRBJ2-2	TGTGCCAGTAGTCCACAGGACAGGGGAAGGATCGGGGAGCTGTTTTTT	CASSPQDRGRIGELFF
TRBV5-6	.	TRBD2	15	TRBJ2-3	TGTGCCAGCAGAAAGCGGGAAATAAGCACAGATACGCAGTATTTT	CASRKREISTDTQYF
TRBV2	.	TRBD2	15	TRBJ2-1	TGTGCCAGGGGATTAGCGGGCGGGTTTAACAATGAGCAGTTCTTC	CARGLAGGFNNEQFF
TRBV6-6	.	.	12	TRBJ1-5	TGTGCCAGCAGTGGGTTGGGTCAGCCCCAGCATTTT	CASSGLGQPQHF
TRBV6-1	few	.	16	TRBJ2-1	TGTGCCAGCAGTGAATGGACGGTGAGCTCCTACAATGAGCAGTTCTTC	CASSEWTVSSYNEQFF
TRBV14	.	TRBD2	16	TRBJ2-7	TGTGCCAGCAGCCACACCACACTAGCGGGAGCTAAGGAGCAGTACTTC	CASSHTTLAGAKEQYF
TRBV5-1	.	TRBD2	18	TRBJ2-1	TGCGCCAGCAGCTTGGGGGGACTAGCGGGGATTCGGTACAATGAGCAGTTCTTC	CASSLGGLAGIRYNEQFF
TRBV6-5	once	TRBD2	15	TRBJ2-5	TGTGCCAGCAGTGCCCCTAGCGGGAGGGTGGAGACCCAGTACTTC	CASSAPSGRVETQYF
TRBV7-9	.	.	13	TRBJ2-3	TGTGCCGGCCGAAGCCTAGACACAGATACGCAGTATTTT	CAGRSLDTDTQYF
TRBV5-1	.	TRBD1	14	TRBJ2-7	TGCGCCAGCAGCACCCACAGGGGCTCCTACGAGCAGTACTTC	CASSTHRGSYEQYF
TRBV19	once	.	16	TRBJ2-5	TGTGCCAGTAGTACAGGGCCGGGGGTTGGTCAAGAGACCCAGTACTTC	CASSTGPGVGQETQYF
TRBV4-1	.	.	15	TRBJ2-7	TGCGCCAGCAGCCAAGAAGGAACCGGCATCTACGAGCAGTACTTC	CASSQEGTGIYEQYF
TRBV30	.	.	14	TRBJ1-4	TGTGCCTGGAGGTCGGAGGTAACTAATGAAAAACTGTTTTTT	CAWRSEVTNEKLFF
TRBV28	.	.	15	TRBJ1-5	TGTGCCAGCAAAAACGGGGGGGTACACAATCAGCCCCAGCATTTT	CASKNGGVHNQPQHF
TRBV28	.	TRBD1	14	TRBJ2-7	TGTGCCAGCATCGGACAGGGAGGAACCTACGAGCAGTACTTC	CASIGQGGTYEQYF
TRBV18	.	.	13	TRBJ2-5	TGTGCCAGCTCACCAAGGGATTCGGAGACCCAGTACTTC	CASSPRDSETQYF
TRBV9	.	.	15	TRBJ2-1	TGTGCCAGCAGCCCGAGCAGGGTGTCCTACAATGAGCAGTTCTTC	CASSPSRVSYNEQFF
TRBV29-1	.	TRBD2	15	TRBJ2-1	TGCAGCGTAGACGGGACTAGCGGGAGGGCCTGGGAGCAGTTCTTC	CSVDGTSGRAWEQFF